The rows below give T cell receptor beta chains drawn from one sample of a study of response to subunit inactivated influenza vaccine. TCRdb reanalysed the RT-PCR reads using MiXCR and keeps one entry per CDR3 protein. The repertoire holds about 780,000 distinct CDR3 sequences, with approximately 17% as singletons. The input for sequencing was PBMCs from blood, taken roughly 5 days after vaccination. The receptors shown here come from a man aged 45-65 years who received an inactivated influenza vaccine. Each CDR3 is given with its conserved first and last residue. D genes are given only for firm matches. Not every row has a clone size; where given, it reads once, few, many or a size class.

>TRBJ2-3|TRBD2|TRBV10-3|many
TGTGCCACCACCAAACTAGCGGGAGGGCCCAGCACAGATACGCAGTATTTT
CATTKLAGGPSTDTQYF
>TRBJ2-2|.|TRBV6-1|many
TGTGCCAGCAGTAGGGACATTGACGGGGAGCTGTTTTTT
CASSRDIDGELFF
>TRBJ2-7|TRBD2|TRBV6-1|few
TGTGCCAGCAGTGAATTTACTAGCGGAGCCCAGGGAGAGCAGTACTTC
CASSEFTSGAQGEQYF
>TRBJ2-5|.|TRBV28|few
TGTGCCAGCAGTCCGTCGTCGGGCAGACAAGAGACCCAGTACTTC
CASSPSSGRQETQYF
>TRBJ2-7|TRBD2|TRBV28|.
TGTGCCAGCAATTCGGCGGGAGGGCCCCCCTACGAGCAGTACTTC
CASNSAGGPPYEQYF
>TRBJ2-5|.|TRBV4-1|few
TGCGCCAGCAGCACCCCAGCAGGGGAGACCCAGTACTTC
CASSTPAGETQYF
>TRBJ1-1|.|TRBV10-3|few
TGTGCCATCAGTGAGAGGGGGTACGCCGCGAACACTGAAGCTTTCTTT
CAISERGYAANTEAFF
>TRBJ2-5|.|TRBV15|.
TGTGCCACCAGCAAACGGGACCCCAAGAAGACCCAGTACTTC
CATSKRDPKKTQYF
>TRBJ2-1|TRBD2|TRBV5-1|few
TGCGCCAGCAGCACACTAGCGGACACCAACAATGAGCAGTTCTTC
CASSTLADTNNEQFF
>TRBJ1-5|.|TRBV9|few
TGTGCCAGCAGCGTAGGGTCTGGGCGGGGGCTCCAGCCCCAGCATTTT
CASSVGSGRGLQPQHF
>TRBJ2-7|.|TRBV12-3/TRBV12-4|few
TGTGCCAGCAGTTCCAGTTTTTACTACGAGCAGTACTTC
CASSSSFYYEQYF
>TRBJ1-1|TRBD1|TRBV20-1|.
TGCAGTGCTTTCAAGACAGGGGAAGCTTTCTTT
CSAFKTGEAFF
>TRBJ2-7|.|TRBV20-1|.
TGCAGTGCTAGCCGCAACGACAGGCCTAGCTCCTACGAGCAGTACTTC
CSASRNDRPSSYEQYF
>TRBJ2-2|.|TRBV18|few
TGTGCCAGCTCCCCCTTTAATTGGCGGAACACCGGGGAGCTGTTTTTT
CASSPFNWRNTGELFF
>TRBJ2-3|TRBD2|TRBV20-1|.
TGCAGTGCTCCCAGCTCTAGCGGTCCCACAGATACGCAGTATTTT
CSAPSSSGPTDTQYF
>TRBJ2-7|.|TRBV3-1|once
TGTGCCAGCAGCCACTCACTCGAGCAGTACTTC
CASSHSLEQYF
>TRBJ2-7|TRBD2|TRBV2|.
TGTGCCAGGCGACTAGCGGGGGAGCAGTACTTC
CARRLAGEQYF
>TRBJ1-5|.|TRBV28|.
TGTGCCAGCAGTTTATTAGTGGCGGACAATCAGCCCCAGCATTTT
CASSLLVADNQPQHF
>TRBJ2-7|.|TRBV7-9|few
TGTGCCAGCAGCCTGAGCGGGTTAGACTACTACGAGCAGTACTTC
CASSLSGLDYYEQYF
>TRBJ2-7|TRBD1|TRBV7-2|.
TGTGCCAGCAGCTTAGGAGGGGGCTATTCCTACGAGCAGTACTTC
CASSLGGGYSYEQYF
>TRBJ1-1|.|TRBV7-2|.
TGTGCCAGCAGCTTAGTGGGGGGCCTCGGTCCTGAAGCTTTCTTT
CASSLVGGLGPEAFF